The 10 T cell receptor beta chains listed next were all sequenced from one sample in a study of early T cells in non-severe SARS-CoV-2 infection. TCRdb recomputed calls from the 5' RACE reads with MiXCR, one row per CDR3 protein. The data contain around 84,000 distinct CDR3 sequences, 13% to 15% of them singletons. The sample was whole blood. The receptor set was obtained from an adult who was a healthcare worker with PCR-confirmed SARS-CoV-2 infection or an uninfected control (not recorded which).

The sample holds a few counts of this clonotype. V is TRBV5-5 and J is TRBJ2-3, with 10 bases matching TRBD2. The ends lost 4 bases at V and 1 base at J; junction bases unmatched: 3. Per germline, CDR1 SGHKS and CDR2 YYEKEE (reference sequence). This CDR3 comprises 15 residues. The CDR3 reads CASSTGLAGTDTQYF. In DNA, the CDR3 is TGTGCCAGCAGCACCGGACTAGCGGGCACAGATACGCAGTATTTT.

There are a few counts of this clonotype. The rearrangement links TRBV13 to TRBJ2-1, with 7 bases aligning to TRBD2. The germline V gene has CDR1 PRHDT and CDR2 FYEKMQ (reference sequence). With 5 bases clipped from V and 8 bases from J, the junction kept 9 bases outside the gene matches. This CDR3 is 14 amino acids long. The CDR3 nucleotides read TGTGCCAGCAGCCCCCGGGGGAGGGTAGATGAGCAGTTCTTC. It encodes CASSPRGRVDEQFF.

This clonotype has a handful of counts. The CDR3 protein is CSAREQGMKPQHF. Here the CDR3 DNA reads TGCAGTGCTAGGGAACAGGGAATGAAGCCCCAGCATTTT. The chain carries TRBV20-1 and TRBJ1-5; tentative D call: TRBD1 (6 bases). CDR1 is DFQATT and CDR2 is SNEGSKA in the germline V gene (reference sequence). V lost 3 bases and J lost 8, with 14 bases in between. The CDR3 is 13 residues long.

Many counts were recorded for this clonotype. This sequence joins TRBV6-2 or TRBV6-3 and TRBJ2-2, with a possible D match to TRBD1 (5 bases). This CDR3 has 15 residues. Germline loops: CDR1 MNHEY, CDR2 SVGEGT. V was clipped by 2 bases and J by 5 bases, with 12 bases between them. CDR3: CASSYRQTATGELFF. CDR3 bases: TGTGCCAGCAGTTACCGCCAGACAGCTACCGGGGAGCTGTTTTTT.

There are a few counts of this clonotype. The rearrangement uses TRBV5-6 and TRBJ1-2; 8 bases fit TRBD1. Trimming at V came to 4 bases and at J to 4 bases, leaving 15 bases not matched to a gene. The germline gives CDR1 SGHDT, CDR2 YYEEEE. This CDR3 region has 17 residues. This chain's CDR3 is CASSQVPGGPGRYGYTF. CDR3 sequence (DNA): TGTGCCAGCAGCCAAGTCCCAGGGGGCCCGGGGCGCTATGGCTACACCTTC.

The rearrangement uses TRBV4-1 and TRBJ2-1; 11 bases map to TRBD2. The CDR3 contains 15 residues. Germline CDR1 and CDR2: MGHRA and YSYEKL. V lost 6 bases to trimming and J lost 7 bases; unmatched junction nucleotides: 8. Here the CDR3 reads CASRGRASGRNEQFF. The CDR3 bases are TGCGCCAGCAGGGGGAGGGCTAGCGGGAGGAATGAGCAGTTCTTC.

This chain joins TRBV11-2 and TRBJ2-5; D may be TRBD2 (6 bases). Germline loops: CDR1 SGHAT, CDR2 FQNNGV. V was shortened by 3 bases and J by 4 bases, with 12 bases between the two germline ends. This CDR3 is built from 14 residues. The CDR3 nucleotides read TGTGCCAGCAGCTTCTCGGGAGTATTAGAGACCCAGTACTTC. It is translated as CASSFSGVLETQYF.

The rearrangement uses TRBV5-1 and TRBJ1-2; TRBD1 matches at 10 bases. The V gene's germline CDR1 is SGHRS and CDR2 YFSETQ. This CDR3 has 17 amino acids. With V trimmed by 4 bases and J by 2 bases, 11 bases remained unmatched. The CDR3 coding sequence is TGCGCCAGCAGCATGACAGGGGGCGCCCCCAAAAACTATGGCTACACCTTC. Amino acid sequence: CASSMTGGAPKNYGYTF.

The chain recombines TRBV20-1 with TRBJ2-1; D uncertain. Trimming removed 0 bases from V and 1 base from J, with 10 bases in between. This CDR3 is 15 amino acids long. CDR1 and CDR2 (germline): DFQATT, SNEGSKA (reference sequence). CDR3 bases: TGCAGTGCTAGAGATCCGAAAGAGTCCTACAATGAGCAGTTCTTC. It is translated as CSARDPKESYNEQFF.

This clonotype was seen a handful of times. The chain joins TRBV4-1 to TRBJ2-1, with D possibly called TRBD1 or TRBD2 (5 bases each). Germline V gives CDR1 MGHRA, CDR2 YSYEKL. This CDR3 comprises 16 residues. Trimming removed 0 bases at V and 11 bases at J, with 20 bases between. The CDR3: CASSQDPGGVVNQQFF. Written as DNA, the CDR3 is TGCGCCAGCAGCCAAGATCCTGGGGGAGTGGTGAATCAGCAGTTCTTC.